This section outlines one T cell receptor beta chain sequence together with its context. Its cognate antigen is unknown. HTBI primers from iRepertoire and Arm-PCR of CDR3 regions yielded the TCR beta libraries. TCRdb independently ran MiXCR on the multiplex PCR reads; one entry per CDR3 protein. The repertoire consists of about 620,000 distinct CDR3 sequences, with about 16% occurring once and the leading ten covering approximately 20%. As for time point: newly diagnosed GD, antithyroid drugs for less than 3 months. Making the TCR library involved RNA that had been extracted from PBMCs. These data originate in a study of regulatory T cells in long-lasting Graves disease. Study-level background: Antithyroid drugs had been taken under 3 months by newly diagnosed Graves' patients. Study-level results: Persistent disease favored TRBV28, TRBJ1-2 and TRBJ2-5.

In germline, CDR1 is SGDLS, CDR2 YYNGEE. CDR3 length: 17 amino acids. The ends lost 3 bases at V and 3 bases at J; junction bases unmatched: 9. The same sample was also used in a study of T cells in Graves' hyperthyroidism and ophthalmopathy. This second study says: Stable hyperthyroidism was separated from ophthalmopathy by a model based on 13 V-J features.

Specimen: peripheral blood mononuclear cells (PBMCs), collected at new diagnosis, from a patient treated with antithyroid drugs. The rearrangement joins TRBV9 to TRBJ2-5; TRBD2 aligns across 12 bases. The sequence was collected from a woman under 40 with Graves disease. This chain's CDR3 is CASSGGGLAGIEETQYF. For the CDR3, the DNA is TGTGCCAGCAGCGGCGGGGGACTAGCGGGCATAGAAGAGACCCAGTACTTC.